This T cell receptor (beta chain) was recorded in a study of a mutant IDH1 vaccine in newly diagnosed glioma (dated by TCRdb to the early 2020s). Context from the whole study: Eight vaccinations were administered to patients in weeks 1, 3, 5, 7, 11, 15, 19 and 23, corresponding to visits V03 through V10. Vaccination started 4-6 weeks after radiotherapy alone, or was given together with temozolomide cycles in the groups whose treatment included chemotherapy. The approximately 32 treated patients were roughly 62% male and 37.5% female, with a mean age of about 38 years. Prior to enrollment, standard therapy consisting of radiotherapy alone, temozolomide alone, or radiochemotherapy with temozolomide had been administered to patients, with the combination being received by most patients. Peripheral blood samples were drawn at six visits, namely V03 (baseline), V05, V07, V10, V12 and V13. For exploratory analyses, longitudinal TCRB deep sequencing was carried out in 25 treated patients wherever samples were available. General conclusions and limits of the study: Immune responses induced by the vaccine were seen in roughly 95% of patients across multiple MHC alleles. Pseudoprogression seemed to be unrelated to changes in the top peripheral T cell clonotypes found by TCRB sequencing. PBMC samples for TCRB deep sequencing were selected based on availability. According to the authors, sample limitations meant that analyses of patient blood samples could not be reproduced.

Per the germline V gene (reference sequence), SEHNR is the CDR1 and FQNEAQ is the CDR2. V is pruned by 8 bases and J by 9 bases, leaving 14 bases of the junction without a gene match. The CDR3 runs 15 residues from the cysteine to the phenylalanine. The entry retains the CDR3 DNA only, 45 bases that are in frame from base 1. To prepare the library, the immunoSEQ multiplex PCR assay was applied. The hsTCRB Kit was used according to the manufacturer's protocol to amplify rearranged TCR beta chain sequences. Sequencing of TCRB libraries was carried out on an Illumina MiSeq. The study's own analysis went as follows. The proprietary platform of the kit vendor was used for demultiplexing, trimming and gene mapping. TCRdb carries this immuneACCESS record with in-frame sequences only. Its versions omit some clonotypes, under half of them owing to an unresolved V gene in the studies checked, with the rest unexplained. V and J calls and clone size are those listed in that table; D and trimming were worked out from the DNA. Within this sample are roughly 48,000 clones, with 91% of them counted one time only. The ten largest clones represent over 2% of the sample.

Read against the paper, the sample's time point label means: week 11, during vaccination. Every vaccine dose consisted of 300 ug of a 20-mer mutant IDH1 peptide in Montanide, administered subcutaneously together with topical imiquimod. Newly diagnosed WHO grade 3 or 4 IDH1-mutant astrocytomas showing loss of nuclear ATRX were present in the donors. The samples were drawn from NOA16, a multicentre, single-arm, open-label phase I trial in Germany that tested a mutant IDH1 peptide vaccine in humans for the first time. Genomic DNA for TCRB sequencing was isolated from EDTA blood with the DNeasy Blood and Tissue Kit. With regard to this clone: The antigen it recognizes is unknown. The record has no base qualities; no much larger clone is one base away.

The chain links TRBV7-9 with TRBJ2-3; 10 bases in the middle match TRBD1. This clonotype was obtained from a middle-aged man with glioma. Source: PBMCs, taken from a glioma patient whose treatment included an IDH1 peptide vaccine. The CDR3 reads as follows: CASRPGTGVLITQYF. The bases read TGTGCCAGCCGCCCGGGGACAGGGGTGCTAATCACGCAGTATTTT.